One sample yielded the 24 T cell receptor beta chains listed below, sequenced in a study of blood T cell repertoires in COVID-19. Some clones are missing from TCRdb's copy, which holds only in-frame ones; the method was immunoSEQ multiplex PCR. This sample has roughly 140,000 clones, with under 90% found just once. The sequencing sample was made of PBMCs or T cells enriched from blood (not recorded which). Source of these receptors: a man aged 45 to 65 who had recovered from COVID-19.

The gene calls are TRBV10-3 and TRBJ1-2, with D possibly TRBD1 on 5 matching bases. V lost 10 bases and J 2 bases, leaving 11 bases between the germline ends. CDR1 and CDR2 from the germline V gene are ENHRY and SYGVKD. The CDR3 length is 12 residues. The CDR3 DNA reads TGTGCCACTCAGGACATAAACTATGGCTACACCTTC. This codes for CATQDINYGYTF.

The chain links TRBV7-8 to TRBJ1-3; D is unclear. The CDR3 contains 14 residues. Germline assignment: CDR1 SGHVS and CDR2 FQNEAQ. V lost 0 bases, J lost 4 bases, and 7 bases lay in between. CDR3 bases: TGTGCCAGCAGCTTAGCGCTAAAAGGAAACACCATATATTTT. Protein sequence: CASSLALKGNTIYF.

This rearrangement joins TRBV30 to TRBJ1-6, with D uncertain. Between the trimmed V and J ends, which lost 4 bases and 8 bases, there was a span of 15 bases. The CDR3 is 14 amino acids. The V gene's germline CDR1 is GTSNPN and CDR2 SVGIG (reference sequence). The CDR3 bases are TGTGCCTGGACTGTGGACCTGAGGGATTCACCCCTCCACTTT. Translating gives CAWTVDLRDSPLHF. The full variable domain, completed using reference TRBV30 and TRBJ1-6, is SQTIHQWPATLVQPVGSPLSLECTVEGTSNPNLYWYRQAAGRGLQLLFYSVGIGQISSEVPQNLSASRPQDRQFILSSKKLLLSDSGFYLCAWTVDLRDSPLHFGNGTRLTVT.

The V gene is TRBV5-1, the J gene TRBJ2-5; 8 nucleotides line up with TRBD1. The V gene's germline CDR1 is SGHRS and CDR2 YFSETQ. The CDR3 totals 14 residues. V was pared by 1 base and J by 5 bases, with 4 bases of the junction left unmatched. DNA for the CDR3: TGCGCCAGCAGCTTGATCCAGGGGGCGGAGACCCAGTACTTC. Translating gives CASSLIQGAETQYF.

The chain couples TRBV5-5 to TRBJ2-1; 10 nucleotides agree with TRBD2. The CDR3 consists of 14 residues. The germline V gene has CDR1 SGHKS and CDR2 YYEKEE (reference sequence). V trimming: 0 bases; J trimming: 13 bases; junction bases outside the gene matches: 7. CDR3 nucleotides: TGTGCCAGCAGCTTGGTTCTAGCGGGGGCCCAACAGTTCTTC. It specifies CASSLVLAGAQQFF.

The rearrangement joins TRBV19 to TRBJ2-1, with 9 bases that match TRBD2. The germline V gene encodes CDR1 LNHDA and CDR2 SQIVND (reference sequence). Losses at the gene ends were 5 bases for V and 8 bases for J; bases not matched to a gene: 13. CDR3 length: 16 residues. CDR3 coding DNA: TGTGCCAGTAGTGCCCCCGACCGCGGGGGGGCACATGAGCAGTTCTTC. The encoded protein is CASSAPDRGGAHEQFF.

The genes are TRBV19 and TRBJ2-5, with TRBD1 matching over 7 bases. J gave up 7 bases and V 4 bases, and 9 bases lay outside the gene matches. Per the germline V gene, CDR1 is LNHDA and CDR2 is SQIVND (reference sequence). This CDR3 has 14 residues. The CDR3 DNA reads TGTGCCAGTAGTAGAGAACAGGGGAACCCGACCCAGTACTTC. Residues: CASSREQGNPTQYF.

The CDR3 nucleotides read TGTGCCAGCAGCTACGGCCCGGGACAGGGAGGGGGTGAAGCTTTCTTT. Amino acids: CASSYGPGQGGGEAFF. The gene calls are TRBV11-3 and TRBJ1-1, with TRBD1 matching 9 bases. Germline V lookup: CDR1 SGHNT, CDR2 YENEEA. Losses at the gene ends were 4 bases for V and 7 bases for J; bases not matched to a gene: 13. CDR3 length: 16 amino acids.

The V gene is TRBV5-4, the J gene TRBJ2-7; D might be TRBD1 (6 bases). The CDR3 is 13 residues long. In germline, CDR1 is SGHNT, CDR2 YYREEE (reference sequence). With 4 bases removed from V and 0 bases from J, the gap between germline ends came to 8 bases. The CDR3 here is CASSRDNSYEQYF. The CDR3 nucleotides are TGTGCCAGCAGCAGGGACAACTCCTACGAGCAGTACTTC.

The rearrangement joins TRBV7-8 to TRBJ1-2; TRBD1 aligns across 8 bases. The V and J ends lost 3 bases and 8 bases, in that order; junction bases with no gene match: 5. Germline CDR1 SGHVS, CDR2 FQNEAQ. The CDR3 length is 13 residues. The chain's CDR3 is CASSFQGAGGYTF. The DNA of the CDR3 is TGTGCCAGCAGCTTTCAGGGGGCAGGGGGCTACACCTTC. Full variable domain (remainder filled in from reference TRBV7-8 and TRBJ1-2): GAGVSQSPRYKVAKRGQDVALRCDPISGHVSLFWYQQALGQGPEFLTYFQNEAQLDKSGLPSDRFFAERPEGSVSTLKIQRTQQEDSAVYLCASSFQGAGGYTFGSGTRLTVV.

The V gene is TRBV4-2, the J gene TRBJ1-6; unclear D gene. Looked up from germline, CDR1 is LGHNA and CDR2 is YNFKEQ. The V end was cut by 0 bases, the J end by 7 bases, with 19 bases between. The CDR3 consists of 18 residues. The CDR3 here is CASSQDVFQEGRNSPLHF. The CDR3 region has the DNA TGTGCCAGCAGCCAAGATGTCTTCCAGGAGGGAAGGAATTCACCCCTCCACTTT.

The chain is built from TRBV9 and TRBJ2-5; D perhaps matches TRBD2 (6 bases). This CDR3 spans 16 amino acids. Germline loops: CDR1 SGDLS, CDR2 YYNGEE. The germline V and J ends were trimmed by 1 base and 4 bases, with 17 bases remaining between them. The CDR3 DNA sequence: TGTGCCAGCAGCGTAACCGCGGGGCCCTTAGGAGAGACCCAGTACTTC. Amino acid sequence: CASSVTAGPLGETQYF. The whole variable domain, filled in from reference TRBV9 and TRBJ2-5, reads DSGVTQTPKHLITATGQRVTLRCSPRSGDLSVYWYQQSLDQGLQFLIQYYNGEERAKGNILERFSAQQFPDLHSELNLSSLELGDSALYFCASSVTAGPLGETQYFGPGTRLLVL.

J is TRBJ2-1 and V is TRBV7-8, with 10 bases that match TRBD1. Looked up from germline, CDR1 is SGHVS and CDR2 is FQNEAQ. This CDR3 is 13 amino acids long. The V gene end was trimmed by 6 bases and the J gene end by 14 bases; junction bases not matched to a gene: 10. Here the CDR3 reads CASRRQGAPIEFF. The DNA of the CDR3 is TGTGCCAGCAGGAGACAGGGGGCCCCGATTGAGTTCTTC.

The gene calls are TRBV4-1 and TRBJ1-1; a possible D gene is TRBD1 (5 bases). The CDR3 consists of 16 residues. Germline CDR1 reads MGHRA; CDR2 reads YSYEKL. The V end lost 3 bases, the J end lost 5 bases, and 19 bases lay between the germline ends. CDR3 in amino acids: CASSHPPGGGETEAFF. The CDR3 nucleotides read TGCGCCAGCAGCCACCCGCCCGGGGGAGGGGAGACTGAAGCTTTCTTT.

In DNA, the CDR3 is TGCAGTGCTAGAGACCAGTACGAGCAGTACTTC. Translation gives CSARDQYEQYF. V usage is TRBV20-1 and J usage is TRBJ2-7; D remains unclear. The CDR3 covers 11 residues. The V end lost 0 bases, the J end lost 4 bases, and 4 bases lay between the germline ends. Germline-derived CDR1 and CDR2 are DFQATT and SNEGSKA (reference sequence).

As to this clone: At one end the junction does not follow the germline gene, possibly because of a read error. The V call is TRBV6-1, the J call TRBJ1-2, with 10 bases that match TRBD1. Germline V lookup: CDR1 MNHNS, CDR2 SASEGT. The CDR3 runs 16 residues. In nucleotides, the CDR3 is TGTGCCAGCAGAGAAGACAGGGGGCTTGGTAACTATGGCTACACCTTC. This gives the protein CASREDRGLGNYGYTF.

V is TRBV4-3 and J is TRBJ2-5; D may be TRBD2 (5 bases). CDR3 length: 13 amino acids. Germline V gene sequence: CDR1 LGHNA, CDR2 YSLEER. Trimming cost V 4 bases and J 2 bases, with 8 bases left between them. CDR3 residues: CASSRGPQETQYF. In nucleotides, the CDR3 is TGCGCCAGCAGCCGAGGGCCACAAGAGACCCAGTACTTC.

This clone has only one observation. This chain links TRBV18 with TRBJ2-7; D not certain. Trimming left V 3 bases short and J 0 bases short, with 6 bases between. CDR1 and CDR2 from the germline V gene are KGHSH and LQKENI. CDR3 length: 13 residues. The DNA for the CDR3 is TGTGCCAGCTCACCGTCTAGCTCCTACGAGCAGTACTTC. Amino acids: CASSPSSSYEQYF.

The chain carries TRBV9 and TRBJ2-7, with D possibly matching TRBD2 (6 bases). Trimming removed 0 bases at V and 5 bases at J, with 15 bases between. Germline CDR1 is SGDLS and CDR2 is YYNGEE. The CDR3 totals 15 residues. CDR3 coding DNA: TGTGCCAGCAGCGTAGATGGGGGGAAATTAGACGAGCAGTACTTC. Amino acids: CASSVDGGKLDEQYF.

This chain links TRBV5-1 with TRBJ1-1, with 7 bases aligning to TRBD1. The CDR3 is made up of 14 amino acids. After removal of 5 bases from V and 1 base from J, the junction contained 5 bases not matched to a gene. From germline, CDR1 is SGHRS and CDR2 YFSETQ. CDR3 protein: CASSFTGANTEAFF. The CDR3, as DNA: TGCGCCAGCAGTTTCACAGGGGCGAACACTGAAGCTTTCTTT. The full variable domain, in which reference TRBV5-1 and TRBJ1-1 provide the parts outside the CDR3, is KAGVTQTPRYLIKTRGQQVTLSCSPISGHRSVSWYQQTPGQGLQFLFEYFSETQRNKGNFPGRFSGRQFSNSRSEMNVSTLELGDSALYLCASSFTGANTEAFFGQGTRLTVV.

To note about this clone: This sample also contains other DNA sequences that code for the same CDR3. CDR3 coding DNA: TGTGCCAGCTCACCAGGACTGCAAGAGACCCAGTACTTC. Translation gives CASSPGLQETQYF. The V call is TRBV18, the J call TRBJ2-5; possibly TRBD2 for D (5 bases). The CDR3 extends over 13 amino acids. Trimming took off 2 bases at V and 2 bases at J, with 6 bases between the two ends. Germline lookup yields CDR1 KGHSH and CDR2 LQKENI.

The chain combines TRBV4-3 with TRBJ1-6; TRBD1 matches 9 bases. J gave up 0 bases and V 4 bases, and 7 bases lay outside the gene matches. The germline gives CDR1 LGHNA, CDR2 YSLEER. CDR3 size: 18 residues. Here the CDR3 DNA reads TGCGCCAGCAGCCGTACGACAGGGGGGAGCTCCTATAATTCACCCCTCCACTTT. Protein: CASSRTTGGSSYNSPLHF.

The chain has TRBV3-1 (or the pseudogene TRBV3-2) and TRBJ1-2; 10 bases match TRBD1. CDR1 and CDR2 (germline): LGHDT, YNNKEL (reference sequence). This CDR3 has 14 amino acids. The J segment lost 7 bases and the V segment lost 1 base, leaving 3 bases of the junction unmatched. CDR3: CASSQGTGGFGYTF. The CDR3 DNA follows: TGTGCCAGCAGCCAAGGGACAGGGGGATTTGGCTACACCTTC.

The chain joins TRBV7-9 to TRBJ1-4; 9 bases map to TRBD1. The CDR3 totals 14 residues. The germline CDR1 and CDR2 sequences are SEHNR and FQNEAQ (reference sequence). Trimming removed 9 bases from V and 8 bases from J; junction bases left unmatched: 10. The CDR3: CASTPQGAEEKLFF. CDR3 coding DNA: TGTGCCAGTACCCCACAGGGGGCAGAGGAAAAACTGTTTTTT.